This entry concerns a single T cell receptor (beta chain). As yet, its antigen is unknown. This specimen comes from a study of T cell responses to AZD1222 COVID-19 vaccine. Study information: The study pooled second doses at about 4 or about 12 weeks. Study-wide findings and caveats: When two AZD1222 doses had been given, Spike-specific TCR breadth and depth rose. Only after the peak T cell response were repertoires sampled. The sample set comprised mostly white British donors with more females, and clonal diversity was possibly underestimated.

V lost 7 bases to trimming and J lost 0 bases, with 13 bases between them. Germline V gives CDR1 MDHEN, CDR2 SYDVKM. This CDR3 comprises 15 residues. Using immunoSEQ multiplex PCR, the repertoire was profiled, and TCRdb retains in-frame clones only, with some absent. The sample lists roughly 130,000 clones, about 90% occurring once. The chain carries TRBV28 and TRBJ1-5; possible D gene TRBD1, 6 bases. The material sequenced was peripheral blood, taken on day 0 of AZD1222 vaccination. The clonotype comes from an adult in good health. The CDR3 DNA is TGTGCCAGCAATGGACAGAGACCTAGCAATCAGCCCCAGCATTTT. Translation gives CASNGQRPSNQPQHF.